The present TCR beta chain was sequenced within a study of shared clonotypes between healthy human individuals. Some 32,000 T cell genomes, or about 190 ng DNA, went into the sorted-subset replicate PCRs. Measured with immunoSEQ multiplex PCR; TCRdb has only the in-frame clones, and not every one. This table has more than 500,000 clones, about 95% appearing once. Points from the study as a whole: The represented genetic and exposure-history diversity was limited by the small number of donors.

A remark on this clone: Its target is unknown.

Naive-designated CD8 cells lacked CD45RO, were positively enriched for CCR7, and omitted terminally differentiated effector memory CD45RA+ cells. Germline V gives CDR1 LNHDA, CDR2 SQIVND (reference sequence). The germline V and J ends were trimmed by 7 bases and 6 bases, with 16 bases remaining between them. The CDR3 extends over 14 amino acids. This sequence was found in a woman between 25 and 40 years old in good health. Input material: naive CD8+ T cells sorted from blood. The V call is TRBV19, the J call TRBJ1-5, with a possible D match to TRBD1 (6 bases). The CDR3 region is CASTYGGLGQPQHF. CDR3 DNA: TGTGCCAGTACCTACGGGGGGCTGGGTCAGCCCCAGCATTTT.